This TCR beta chain is from a study of cytomegalovirus exposure and HLA in healthy donors. Concerning this clone itself: Its target is unknown.

Study-wide findings and caveats: V- and J-gene trimming in TCR beta was tied to a missense DCLRE1C variant by an analysis performed later. Donors were assumed by presence/absence analyses to have roughly uniform sequencing depth.

The study sampled nominally healthy donors, though unrecorded immune exposures were likely. PCR involved 60 Vbeta and 13 Jbeta primers. Repertoires were generated with immunoSEQ multiplex PCR, while TCRdb's copy carries only in-frame clones and drops some. There are some 120,000 clones in the sample; about 74% occur only once, and 4% to 4.5% lies in the top ten. Germline CDR1 LNHDA, CDR2 SQIVND (reference sequence). The CDR3 spans 17 residues. With 3 bases clipped from V and 0 bases from J, the junction kept 9 bases outside the gene matches. The chain joins TRBV19 to TRBJ2-3; 7 bases map to TRBD2. The sequence was collected from a woman aged 45-59 years in good health and CMV-seropositive. The specimen sequenced was PBMCs. As DNA, the CDR3 is TGTGCCAGTAGTATTTCGCCTAGCGGAACTAGCACAGATACGCAGTATTTT. Translated, it gives CASSISPSGTSTDTQYF.